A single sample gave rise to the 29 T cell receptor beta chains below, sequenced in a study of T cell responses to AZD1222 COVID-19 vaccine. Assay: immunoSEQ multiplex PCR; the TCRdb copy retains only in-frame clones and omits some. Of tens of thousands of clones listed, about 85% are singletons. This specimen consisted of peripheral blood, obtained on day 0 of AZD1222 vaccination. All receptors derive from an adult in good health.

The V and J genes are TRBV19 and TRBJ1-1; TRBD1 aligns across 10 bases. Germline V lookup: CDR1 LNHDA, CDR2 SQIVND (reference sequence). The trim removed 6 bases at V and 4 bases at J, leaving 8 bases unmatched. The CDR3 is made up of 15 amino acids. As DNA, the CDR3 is TGTGCCAGTAGCTCTTGGGACAGGGGTGGCACTGAAGCTTTCTTT. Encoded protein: CASSSWDRGGTEAFF.

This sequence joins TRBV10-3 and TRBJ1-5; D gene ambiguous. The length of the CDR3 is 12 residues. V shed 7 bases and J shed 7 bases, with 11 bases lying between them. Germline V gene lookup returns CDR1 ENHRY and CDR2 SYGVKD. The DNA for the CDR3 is TGTGCCATCAAAGGGTCCGGCCAGCCCCAGCATTTT. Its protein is CAIKGSGQPQHF.

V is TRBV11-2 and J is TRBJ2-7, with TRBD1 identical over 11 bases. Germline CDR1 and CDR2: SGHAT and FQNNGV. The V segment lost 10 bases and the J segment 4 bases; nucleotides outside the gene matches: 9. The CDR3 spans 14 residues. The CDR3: CATSVGTGGYEQYF. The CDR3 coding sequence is TGTGCCACCTCAGTTGGGACAGGGGGTTACGAGCAGTACTTC.

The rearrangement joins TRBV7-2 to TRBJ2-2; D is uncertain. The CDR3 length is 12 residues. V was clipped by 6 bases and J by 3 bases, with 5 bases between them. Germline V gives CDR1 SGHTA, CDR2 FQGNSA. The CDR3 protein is CASSLYTGELFF. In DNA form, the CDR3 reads TGTGCCAGCAGTCTTTACACCGGGGAGCTGTTTTTT.

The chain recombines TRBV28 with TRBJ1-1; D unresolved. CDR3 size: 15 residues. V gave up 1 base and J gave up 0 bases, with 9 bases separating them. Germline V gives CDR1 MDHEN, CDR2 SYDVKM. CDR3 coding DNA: TGTGCCAGCAGTTTATATCGACCCATGAACACTGAAGCTTTCTTT. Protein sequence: CASSLYRPMNTEAFF.

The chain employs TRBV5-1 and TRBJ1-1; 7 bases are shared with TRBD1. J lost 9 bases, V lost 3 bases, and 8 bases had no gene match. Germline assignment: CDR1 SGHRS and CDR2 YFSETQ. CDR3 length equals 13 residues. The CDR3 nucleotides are TGCGCCAGCAGCTATGGTGGGACAGCCCAAGCTTTCTTT. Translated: CASSYGGTAQAFF. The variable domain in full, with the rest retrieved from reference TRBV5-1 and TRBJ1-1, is KAGVTQTPRYLIKTRGQQVTLSCSPISGHRSVSWYQQTPGQGLQFLFEYFSETQRNKGNFPGRFSGRQFSNSRSEMNVSTLELGDSALYLCASSYGGTAQAFFGQGTRLTVV.

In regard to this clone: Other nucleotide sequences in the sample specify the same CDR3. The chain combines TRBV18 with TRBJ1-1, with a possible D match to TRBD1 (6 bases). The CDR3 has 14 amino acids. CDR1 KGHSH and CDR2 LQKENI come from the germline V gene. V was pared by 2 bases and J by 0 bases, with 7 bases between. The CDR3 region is CASSPDRLNTEAFF. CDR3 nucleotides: TGTGCCAGCTCACCAGACAGGTTGAACACTGAAGCTTTCTTT.

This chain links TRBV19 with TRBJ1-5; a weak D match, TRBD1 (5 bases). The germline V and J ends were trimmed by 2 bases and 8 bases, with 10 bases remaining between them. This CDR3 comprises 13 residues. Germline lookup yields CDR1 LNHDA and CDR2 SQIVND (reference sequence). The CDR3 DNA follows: TGTGCCAGTAGTATAACCAGGGATGAGCCCCAGCATTTT. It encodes CASSITRDEPQHF.

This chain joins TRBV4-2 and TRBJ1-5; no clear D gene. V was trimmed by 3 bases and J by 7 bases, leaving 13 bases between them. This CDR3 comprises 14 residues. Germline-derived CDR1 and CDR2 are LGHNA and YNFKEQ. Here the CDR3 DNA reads TGTGCCAGCAGCCAGACGGTTTTAGGACAGCCCCAGCATTTT. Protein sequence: CASSQTVLGQPQHF.

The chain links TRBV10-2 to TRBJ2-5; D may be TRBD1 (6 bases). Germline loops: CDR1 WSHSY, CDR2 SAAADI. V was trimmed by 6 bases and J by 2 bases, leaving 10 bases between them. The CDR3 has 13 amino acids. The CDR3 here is CASSKQGQETQYF. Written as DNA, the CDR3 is TGCGCCAGCAGCAAACAGGGTCAAGAGACCCAGTACTTC.

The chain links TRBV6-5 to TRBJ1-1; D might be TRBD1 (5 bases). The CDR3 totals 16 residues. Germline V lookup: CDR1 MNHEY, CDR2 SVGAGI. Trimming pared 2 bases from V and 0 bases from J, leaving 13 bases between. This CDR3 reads CASSYEGRKMNTEAFF. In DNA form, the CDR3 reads TGTGCCAGCAGTTACGAGGGACGGAAAATGAACACTGAAGCTTTCTTT.

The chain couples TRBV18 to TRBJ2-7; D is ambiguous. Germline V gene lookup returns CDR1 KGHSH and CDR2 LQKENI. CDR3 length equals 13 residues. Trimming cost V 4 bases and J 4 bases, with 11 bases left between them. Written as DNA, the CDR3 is TGTGCCAGCTCACGGGGTACCCTTTACGAGCAGTACTTC. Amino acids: CASSRGTLYEQYF.

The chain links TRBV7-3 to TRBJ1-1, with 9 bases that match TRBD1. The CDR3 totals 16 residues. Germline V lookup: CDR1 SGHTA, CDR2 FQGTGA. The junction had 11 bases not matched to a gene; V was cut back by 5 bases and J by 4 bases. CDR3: CASSPPGQGASTEAFF. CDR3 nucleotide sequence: TGTGCCAGCAGCCCGCCGGGACAGGGCGCGAGCACTGAAGCTTTCTTT.

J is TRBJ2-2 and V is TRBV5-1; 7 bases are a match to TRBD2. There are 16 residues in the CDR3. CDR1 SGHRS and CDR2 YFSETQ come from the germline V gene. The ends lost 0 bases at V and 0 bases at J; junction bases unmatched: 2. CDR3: CASSLAAGTNTGELFF. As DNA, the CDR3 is TGCGCCAGCAGCTTGGCAGCGGGGACGAACACCGGGGAGCTGTTTTTT. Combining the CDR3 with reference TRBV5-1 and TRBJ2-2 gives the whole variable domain KAGVTQTPRYLIKTRGQQVTLSCSPISGHRSVSWYQQTPGQGLQFLFEYFSETQRNKGNFPGRFSGRQFSNSRSEMNVSTLELGDSALYLCASSLAAGTNTGELFFGEGSRLTVL.

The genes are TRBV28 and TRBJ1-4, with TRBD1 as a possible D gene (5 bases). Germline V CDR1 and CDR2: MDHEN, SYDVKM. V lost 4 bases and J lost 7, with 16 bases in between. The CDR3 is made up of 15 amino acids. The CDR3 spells CASSSGRGGSEKLFF. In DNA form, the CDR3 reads TGTGCCAGCAGTTCAGGTCGGGGGGGGAGTGAAAAACTGTTTTTT.

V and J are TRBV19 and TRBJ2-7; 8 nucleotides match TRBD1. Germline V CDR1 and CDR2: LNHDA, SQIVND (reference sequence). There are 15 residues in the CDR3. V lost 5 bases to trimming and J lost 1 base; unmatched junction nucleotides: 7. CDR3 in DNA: TGTGCCAGTAGTGCCACGGGGACAGGATCCTACGAGCAGTACTTC. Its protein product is CASSATGTGSYEQYF.

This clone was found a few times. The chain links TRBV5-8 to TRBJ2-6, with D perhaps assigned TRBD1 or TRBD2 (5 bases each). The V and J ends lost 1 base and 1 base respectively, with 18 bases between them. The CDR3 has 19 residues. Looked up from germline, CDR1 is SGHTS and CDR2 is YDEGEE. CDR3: CASSLSYGTLRSGANVLTF. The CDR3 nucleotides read TGTGCCAGCAGCTTGTCCTACGGGACCCTTCGTTCTGGGGCCAACGTCCTGACTTTC. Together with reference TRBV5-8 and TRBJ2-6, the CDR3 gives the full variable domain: EAGVTQSPTHLIKTRGQQATLRCSPISGHTSVYWYQQALGLGLQFLLWYDEGEERNRGNFPPRFSGRQFPNYSSELNVNALELEDSALYLCASSLSYGTLRSGANVLTFGAGSRLTVL.

The CDR3 reads CASSVDLDMGGNSPLHF. CDR3 in DNA: TGTGCCAGCAGCGTAGATCTGGACATGGGAGGTAATTCACCCCTCCACTTT. The chain carries TRBV9 and TRBJ1-6; D is possibly TRBD1 (5 bases). The CDR3 has 17 residues. Germline V CDR1 and CDR2: SGDLS, YYNGEE. V was clipped by 0 bases and J by 6 bases, with 16 bases between them.

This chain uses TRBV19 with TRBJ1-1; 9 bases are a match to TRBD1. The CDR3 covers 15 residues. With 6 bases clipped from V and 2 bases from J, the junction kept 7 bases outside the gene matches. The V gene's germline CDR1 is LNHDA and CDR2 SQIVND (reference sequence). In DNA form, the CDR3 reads TGTGCCAGTAGAACGACAGGGGGGCAAAACACTGAAGCTTTCTTT. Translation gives CASRTTGGQNTEAFF.

This chain's CDR3 is CASSYGAYYNEQFF. In nucleotides, the CDR3 is TGTGCCAGCTCGTACGGGGCGTACTACAATGAGCAGTTCTTC. The rearrangement joins TRBV6-5 to TRBJ2-1; D may correspond to TRBD1 or TRBD2 (5 bases each). The germline V gene has CDR1 MNHEY and CDR2 SVGAGI. The CDR3 length is 14 residues. V lost 8 bases and J 3 bases, leaving 14 bases between the germline ends.

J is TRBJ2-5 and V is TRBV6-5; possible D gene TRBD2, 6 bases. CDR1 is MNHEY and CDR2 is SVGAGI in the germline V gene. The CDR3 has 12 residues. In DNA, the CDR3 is TGTGTCTCTGTGCGGGGCAGGGAGACCCAGTACTTC. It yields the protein CVSVRGRETQYF.

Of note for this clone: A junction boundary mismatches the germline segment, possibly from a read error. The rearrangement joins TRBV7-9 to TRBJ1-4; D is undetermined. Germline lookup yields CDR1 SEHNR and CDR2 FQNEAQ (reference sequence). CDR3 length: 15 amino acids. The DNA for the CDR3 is TGTGCCAGCACCTTATTGGGTGGCACTAATGAAAAACTGTTTTTT. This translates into CASTLLGGTNEKLFF.

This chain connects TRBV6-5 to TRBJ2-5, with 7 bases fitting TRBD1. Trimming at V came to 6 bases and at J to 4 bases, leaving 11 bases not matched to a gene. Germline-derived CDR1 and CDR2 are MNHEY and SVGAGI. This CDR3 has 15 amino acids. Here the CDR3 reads CASRRRGQAGETQYF. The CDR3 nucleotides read TGTGCCAGCAGGCGACGAGGACAGGCAGGAGAGACCCAGTACTTC.

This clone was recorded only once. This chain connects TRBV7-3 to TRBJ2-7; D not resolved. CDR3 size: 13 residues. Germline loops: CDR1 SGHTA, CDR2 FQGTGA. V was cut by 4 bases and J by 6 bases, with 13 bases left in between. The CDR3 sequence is CASSSPGKGEQYF. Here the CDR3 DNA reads TGTGCCAGCAGCTCCCCTGGCAAGGGCGAGCAGTACTTC.

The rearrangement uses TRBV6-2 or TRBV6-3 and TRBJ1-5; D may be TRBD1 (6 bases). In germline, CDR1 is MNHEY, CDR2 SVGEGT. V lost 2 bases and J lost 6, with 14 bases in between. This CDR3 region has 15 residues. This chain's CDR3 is CASSYGRGWGQPQHF. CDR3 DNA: TGTGCCAGCAGTTACGGCAGGGGTTGGGGTCAGCCCCAGCATTTT.

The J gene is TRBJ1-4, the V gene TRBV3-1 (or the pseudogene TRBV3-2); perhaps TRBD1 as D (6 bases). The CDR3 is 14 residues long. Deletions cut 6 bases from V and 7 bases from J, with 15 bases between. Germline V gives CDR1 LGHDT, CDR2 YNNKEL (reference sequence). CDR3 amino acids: CASRRGGVSEKLFF. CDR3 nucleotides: TGTGCCAGCAGAAGGGGGGGCGTGAGTGAAAAACTGTTTTTT.

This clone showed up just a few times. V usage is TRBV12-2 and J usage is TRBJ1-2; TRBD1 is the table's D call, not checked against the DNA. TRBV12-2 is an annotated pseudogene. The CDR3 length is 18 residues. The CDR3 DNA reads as TGTGCAAGTCGCCATGGAGGGACAGGCACCCATGACGACTATGGCTACACCTTC. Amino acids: CASRHGGTGTHDDYGYTF.

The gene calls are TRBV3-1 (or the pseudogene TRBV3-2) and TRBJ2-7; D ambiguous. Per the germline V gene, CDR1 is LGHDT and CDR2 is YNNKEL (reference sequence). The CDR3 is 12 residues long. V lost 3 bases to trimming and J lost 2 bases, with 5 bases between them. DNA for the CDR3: TGTGCCAGCAGCCATCTTACCTACGAGCAGTACTTC. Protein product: CASSHLTYEQYF.

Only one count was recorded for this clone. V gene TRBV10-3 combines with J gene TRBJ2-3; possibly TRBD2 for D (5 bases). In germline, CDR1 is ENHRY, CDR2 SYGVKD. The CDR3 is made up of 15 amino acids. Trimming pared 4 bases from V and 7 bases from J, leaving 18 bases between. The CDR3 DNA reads TGTGCCATCAGTGGGACCTCGACTATTACAAATACGCAGTATTTT. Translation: CAISGTSTITNTQYF.